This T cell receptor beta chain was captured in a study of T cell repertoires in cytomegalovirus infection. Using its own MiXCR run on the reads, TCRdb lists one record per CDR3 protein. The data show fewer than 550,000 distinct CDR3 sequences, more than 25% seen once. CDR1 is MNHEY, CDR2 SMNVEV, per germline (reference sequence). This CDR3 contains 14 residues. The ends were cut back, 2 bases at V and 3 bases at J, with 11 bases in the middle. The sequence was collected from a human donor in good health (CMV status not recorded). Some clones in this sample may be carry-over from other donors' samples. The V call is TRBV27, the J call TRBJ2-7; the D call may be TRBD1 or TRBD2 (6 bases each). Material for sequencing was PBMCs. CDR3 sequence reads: CASSLTGRNYEQYF. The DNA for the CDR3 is TGTGCCAGCAGTTTAACAGGGAGGAACTACGAGCAGTACTTC.